One and the same sample provided the 6 T cell receptor beta chains below, sequenced in a study of graft-versus-host responses after intestinal transplantation. Their target antigens are unknown. Generated by immunoSEQ multiplex PCR, the TCRdb table keeps only in-frame clones and is missing some. Here the sample spans 75,000 to 100,000 clones, 91% being singletons. The sequences come from unstimulated CD4+ T cells sorted from spleen or lymph node cells, collected before transplant. The receptors originated from a human donor who was the organ donor for an intestinal transplant.

This chain joins TRBV11-2 and TRBJ2-5, with a tentative D call TRBD2 (5 bases). V was trimmed by 4 bases and J by 2 bases, leaving 8 bases between them. Germline loops: CDR1 SGHAT, CDR2 FQNNGV. The CDR3 contains 13 residues. The CDR3 coding sequence is TGTGCCAGCAGCTCCGGGGTACAAGAGACCCAGTACTTC. Its protein product is CASSSGVQETQYF.

The J gene is TRBJ1-2, the V gene TRBV5-8; D is unresolved. Germline V gene lookup returns CDR1 SGHTS and CDR2 YDEGEE. This CDR3 has 15 amino acids. Trimming pared 9 bases from V and 7 bases from J, leaving 25 bases between. CDR3 nucleotide sequence: TGTGCCACCTCGCGAGGTGATAAATCCATGAGTGGCTACACCTTC. Its translation is CATSRGDKSMSGYTF.

This chain joins TRBV7-2 and TRBJ1-2; possibly TRBD1 for D (5 bases). CDR1 and CDR2 from the germline V gene are SGHTA and FQGNSA. This CDR3 is 13 amino acids long. The V end lost 5 bases, the J end lost 7 bases, and 14 bases lay between the germline ends. CDR3 coding DNA: TGTGCCAGCAGCCAAGGGGTTCTTGGTGGCTACACCTTC. This encodes CASSQGVLGGYTF.

V is TRBV15 and J is TRBJ1-2, with 10 bases that match TRBD1. This CDR3 has 15 amino acids. Per germline, CDR1 LNHNV and CDR2 YYDKDF (reference sequence). J lost 2 bases, V lost 1 base, and 1 base had no gene match. Here the CDR3 DNA reads TGTGCCACCAGCAGAGGGGACAGGGGAAACTATGGCTACACCTTC. It yields the protein CATSRGDRGNYGYTF.

This chain uses TRBV6-1 with TRBJ2-2; 8 bases fit TRBD2. Germline assignment: CDR1 MNHNS and CDR2 SASEGT. This CDR3 contains 14 residues. Germline trimming cut 6 bases from V and 4 bases from J; bases unmatched to any gene: 4. The DNA of the CDR3 is TGTGCCAGCAGAGGACTAGCTCTCACCGGGGAGCTGTTTTTT. This translates into CASRGLALTGELFF.

The genes are TRBV27 and TRBJ1-1; the match to TRBD1 covers 9 bases. Germline loops: CDR1 MNHEY, CDR2 SMNVEV (reference sequence). The CDR3 contains 14 residues. V shed 7 bases, J shed 5 bases, and the junction held 8 bases outside the gene matches. In DNA form, the CDR3 reads TGTGCCAGCATACCGGGACAGGGTAGGACTGAAGCTTTCTTT. As protein: CASIPGQGRTEAFF.